The entry that follows covers one T cell receptor beta chain sequence. This record belongs to a study of response to subunit inactivated influenza vaccine. Via MiXCR, TCRdb re-called the RT-PCR reads, giving one row per CDR3 protein. The sample has roughly 500,000 distinct CDR3 sequences; roughly 23% are singletons. The CDR3 is 14 residues long. The V gene's germline CDR1 is SGHDN and CDR2 FVKESK. V was cut by 3 bases and J by 4 bases, with 12 bases left in between. The sequence was obtained from a man between 50 and 59 years old who received an inactivated influenza vaccine. The rearrangement joins TRBV14 to TRBJ2-5; D is possibly TRBD2 (6 bases). Sample: CD4+ T cells sorted from PBMCs, taken around 5 days after vaccination. For the CDR3, the DNA is TGTGCCAGCAGCCACTACGGGAGTATAGAGACCCAGTACTTC. Translated, it gives CASSHYGSIETQYF.